This TCR beta chain was identified in a study of cytomegalovirus exposure and HLA in healthy donors. PCR was performed using 60 Vbeta and 13 Jbeta primers. Method: immunoSEQ multiplex PCR; TCRdb's copy keeps in-frame clones and lacks some. The table includes approximately 160,000 clones, over 65% detected once. Germline V gene lookup returns CDR1 SGHRS and CDR2 YFSETQ. V shed 3 bases and J 5 bases; nucleotides not matched to a gene: 16. The CDR3 consists of 17 residues. The chain carries TRBV5-1 and TRBJ2-5, with 7 bases matching TRBD2. The sequence derives from a woman aged 25 to 45 in good health and CMV-seropositive. The sequencing input was PBMCs. The CDR3 DNA follows: TGCGCCAGCAGCTGGGCATCGGGACGGCCAGCGGGGGAGACCCAGTACTTC. Encoded protein: CASSWASGRPAGETQYF.